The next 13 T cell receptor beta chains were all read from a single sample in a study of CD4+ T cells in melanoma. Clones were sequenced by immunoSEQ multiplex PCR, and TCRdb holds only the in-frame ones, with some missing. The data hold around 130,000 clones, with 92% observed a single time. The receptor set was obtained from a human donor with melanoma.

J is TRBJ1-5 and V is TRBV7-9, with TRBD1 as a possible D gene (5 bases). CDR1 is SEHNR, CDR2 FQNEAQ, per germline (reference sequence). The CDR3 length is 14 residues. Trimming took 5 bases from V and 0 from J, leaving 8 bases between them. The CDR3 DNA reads TGTGCCAGCAGCGGACACGGTAGCAATCAGCCCCAGCATTTT. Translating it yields CASSGHGSNQPQHF.

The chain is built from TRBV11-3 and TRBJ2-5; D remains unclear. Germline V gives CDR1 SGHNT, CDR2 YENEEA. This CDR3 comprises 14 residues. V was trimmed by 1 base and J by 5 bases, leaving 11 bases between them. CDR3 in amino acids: CASSLGTDGETQYF. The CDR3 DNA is TGTGCCAGCAGCTTAGGGACCGACGGGGAGACCCAGTACTTC.

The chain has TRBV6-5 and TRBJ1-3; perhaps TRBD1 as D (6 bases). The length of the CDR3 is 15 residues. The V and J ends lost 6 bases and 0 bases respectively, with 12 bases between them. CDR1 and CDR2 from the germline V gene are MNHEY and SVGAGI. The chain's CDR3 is CASSLDRYSGNTIYF. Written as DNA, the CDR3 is TGTGCCAGCAGCCTCGACAGGTACTCTGGAAACACCATATATTTT.

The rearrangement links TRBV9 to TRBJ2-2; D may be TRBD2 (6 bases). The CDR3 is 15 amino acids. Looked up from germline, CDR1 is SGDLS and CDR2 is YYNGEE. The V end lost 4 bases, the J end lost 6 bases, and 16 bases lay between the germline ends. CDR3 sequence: CASSFPPGEAGELFF. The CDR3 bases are TGTGCCAGCAGCTTCCCTCCGGGGGAGGCCGGGGAGCTGTTTTTT.

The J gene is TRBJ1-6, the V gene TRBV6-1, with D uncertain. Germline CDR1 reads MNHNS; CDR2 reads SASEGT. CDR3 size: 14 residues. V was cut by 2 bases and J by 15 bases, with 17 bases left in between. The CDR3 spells CASSEILPATLLHF. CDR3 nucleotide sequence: TGTGCCAGCAGTGAAATACTCCCTGCGACCCTCCTCCACTTT.

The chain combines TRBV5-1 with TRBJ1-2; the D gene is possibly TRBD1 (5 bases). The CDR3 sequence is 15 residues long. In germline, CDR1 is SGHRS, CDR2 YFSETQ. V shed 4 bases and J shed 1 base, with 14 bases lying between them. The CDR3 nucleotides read TGCGCCAGCAGCCCCCGGACACCTGGTAACTATGGCTACACCTTC. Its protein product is CASSPRTPGNYGYTF.

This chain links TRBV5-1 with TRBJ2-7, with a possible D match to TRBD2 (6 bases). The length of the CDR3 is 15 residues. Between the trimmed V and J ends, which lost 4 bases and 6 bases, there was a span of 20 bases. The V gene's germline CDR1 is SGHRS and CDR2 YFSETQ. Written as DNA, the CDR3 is TGCGCCAGCAGCGCGGGACGGGCGATTAATACCGAGCAGTACTTC. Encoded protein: CASSAGRAINTEQYF.

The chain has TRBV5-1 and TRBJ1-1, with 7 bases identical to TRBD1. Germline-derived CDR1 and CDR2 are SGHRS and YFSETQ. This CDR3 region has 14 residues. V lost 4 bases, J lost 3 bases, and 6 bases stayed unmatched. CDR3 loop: CASSSSGGDTEAFF. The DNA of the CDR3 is TGCGCCAGCAGCAGCTCAGGGGGGGACACTGAAGCTTTCTTT.

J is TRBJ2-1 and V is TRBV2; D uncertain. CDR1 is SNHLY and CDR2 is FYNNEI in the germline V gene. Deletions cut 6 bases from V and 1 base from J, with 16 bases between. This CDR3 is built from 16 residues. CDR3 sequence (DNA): TGTGCCAGCAGCGCCTCCGGGCCGAGGTCCTACAATGAGCAGTTCTTC. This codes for CASSASGPRSYNEQFF. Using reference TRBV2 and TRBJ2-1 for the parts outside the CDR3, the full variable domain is EPEVTQTPSHQVTQMGQEVILRCVPISNHLYFYWYRQILGQKVEFLVSFYNNEISEKSEIFDDQFSVERPDGSNFTLKIRSTKLEDSAMYFCASSASGPRSYNEQFFGPGTRLTVL.

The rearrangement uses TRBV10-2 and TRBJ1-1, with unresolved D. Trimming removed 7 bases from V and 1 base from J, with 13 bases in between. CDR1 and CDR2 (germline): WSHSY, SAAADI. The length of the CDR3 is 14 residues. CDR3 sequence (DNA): TGCGCCAGCAATTCCTTGGGTTGGAACACTGAAGCTTTCTTT. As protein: CASNSLGWNTEAFF.

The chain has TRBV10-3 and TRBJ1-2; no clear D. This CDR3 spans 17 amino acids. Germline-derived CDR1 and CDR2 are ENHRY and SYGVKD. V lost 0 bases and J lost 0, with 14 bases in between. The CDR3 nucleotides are TGTGCCATCAGTGAGTCGAGTGTCGCGAAAGCTAACTATGGCTACACCTTC. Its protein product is CAISESSVAKANYGYTF.

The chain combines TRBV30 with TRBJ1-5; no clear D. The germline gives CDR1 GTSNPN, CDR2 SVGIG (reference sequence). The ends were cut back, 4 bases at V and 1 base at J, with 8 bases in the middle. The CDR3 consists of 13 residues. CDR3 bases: TGTGCCTGGACTCCGGACAGCAATCAGCCCCAGCATTTT. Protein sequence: CAWTPDSNQPQHF.

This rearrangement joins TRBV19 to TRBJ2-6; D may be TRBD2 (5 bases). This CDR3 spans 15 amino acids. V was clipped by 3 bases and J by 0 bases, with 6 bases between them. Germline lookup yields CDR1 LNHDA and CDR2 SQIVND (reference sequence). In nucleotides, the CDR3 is TGTGCCAGTAGTATGAGGGTCTCTGGGGCCAACGTCCTGACTTTC. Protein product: CASSMRVSGANVLTF.